Below, 32 T cell receptor beta chains from the same sample are listed, as sequenced in a study of radiotherapy plus CTLA-4 blockade in lung cancer. The assay was immunoSEQ multiplex PCR, and TCRdb's table has in-frame clones only and misses some. This sample has tens of thousands of clones, with 65% to 80% found just once. Sequencing used peripheral blood, obtained from a patient treated with radiotherapy plus ipilimumab. The receptors stem from a human donor with non-small cell lung cancer who had a complete response to radiotherapy plus ipilimumab.

Notes on this clone: One end of the junction varies from germline; a read error may be responsible. The V and J genes are TRBV7-7 and TRBJ2-1; D perhaps matches TRBD2 (5 bases). This CDR3 contains 14 residues. Germline values: CDR1 SSHAT, CDR2 FNYEAQ (reference sequence). CDR3 amino acids: CASSLASGSNEQFF. The CDR3 DNA sequence: TGTGCTAGCAGCTTAGCCAGCGGTAGCAATGAGCAGTTCTTC.

In its sample, this clone was seen once. The chain has TRBV18 and TRBJ2-3, with TRBD2 matching over 10 bases. Germline-derived CDR1 and CDR2 are KGHSH and LQKENI. The CDR3 is 16 residues long. Trimming removed 8 bases from V and 0 bases from J; junction bases left unmatched: 8. The CDR3 is CASTPGLATSTDTQYF. CDR3 in DNA: TGTGCCAGCACTCCGGGACTAGCGACTAGCACAGATACGCAGTATTTT.

The CDR3: CASSSFTGEEKLFF. The DNA for the CDR3 is TGTGCCAGCAGCTCCTTTACAGGGGAGGAAAAACTGTTTTTT. The chain employs TRBV5-6 and TRBJ1-4, with TRBD1 matching over 7 bases. With 3 bases clipped from V and 8 bases from J, the junction kept 7 bases outside the gene matches. This CDR3 is 14 amino acids long. Germline lookup yields CDR1 SGHDT and CDR2 YYEEEE.

The chain recombines TRBV5-5 with TRBJ1-2, with D possibly being TRBD1 (5 bases). V was trimmed by 4 bases and J by 1 base, leaving 11 bases between them. The germline V gene has CDR1 SGHKS and CDR2 YYEKEE (reference sequence). This CDR3 region has 14 residues. The chain's CDR3 is CASSPDSNNYGYTF. The CDR3 DNA is TGTGCCAGCAGCCCCGACAGTAATAACTATGGCTACACCTTC.

The genes are TRBV4-1 and TRBJ1-4, with D perhaps matching TRBD1 (5 bases). Germline CDR1 MGHRA, CDR2 YSYEKL. V was cut by 2 bases and J by 3 bases, with 28 bases left in between. This CDR3 has 21 amino acids. The CDR3 nucleotides read TGCGCCAGCAGCCAAAAAACTACTCTCGGGGGGAGGTTGGTGGCTAATGAAAAACTGTTTTTT. As protein: CASSQKTTLGGRLVANEKLFF.

The chain is built from TRBV18 and TRBJ1-6; no reliable D call. Germline lookup yields CDR1 KGHSH and CDR2 LQKENI. V was pared by 3 bases and J by 9 bases, with 9 bases between. CDR3 length equals 13 residues. DNA for the CDR3: TGTGCCAGCTCACCGGATACAGTTTCACCCCTCCACTTT. Translating gives CASSPDTVSPLHF.

The gene calls are TRBV19 and TRBJ2-6; D unclear. The CDR3 contains 16 residues. Germline V gene sequence: CDR1 LNHDA, CDR2 SQIVND (reference sequence). The germline V and J ends were trimmed by 6 bases and 2 bases, with 14 bases remaining between them. CDR3 sequence: CASSPRGLAGANVLTF. In nucleotides, the CDR3 is TGTGCCAGTAGCCCCCGTGGGCTGGCTGGGGCCAACGTCCTGACTTTC.

This chain joins TRBV29-1 and TRBJ2-7; D is possibly TRBD2 (5 bases). Per germline, CDR1 SQVTM and CDR2 ANQGSEA. Between the trimmed V and J ends, which lost 4 bases and 4 bases, there was a span of 8 bases. The CDR3 is 11 residues long. The CDR3 DNA is TGCAGCGTTGCCTGGGAGTACGAGCAGTACTTC. Encoded protein: CSVAWEYEQYF.

V gene TRBV14 combines with J gene TRBJ1-2, with 7 bases identical to TRBD1. The V segment lost 4 bases and the J segment 4 bases; nucleotides outside the gene matches: 6. CDR3 length equals 14 residues. Germline lookup yields CDR1 SGHDN and CDR2 FVKESK. The CDR3 loop is CASSPRQGSYGYTF. The DNA of the CDR3 is TGTGCCAGCAGCCCTCGACAGGGTAGCTATGGCTACACCTTC.

The sample holds one count of this clone. The same CDR3 is also encoded by other DNA sequences in this sample. As DNA, the CDR3 is TGCAGCGTTGAAGATCCCGGATACAGGGACGGCTACACCTTC. Amino acids: CSVEDPGYRDGYTF. The chain couples TRBV29-1 to TRBJ1-2; D may be TRBD1 (6 bases). The V and J ends lost 0 bases and 8 bases respectively, with 16 bases between them. CDR3 length: 14 residues. The germline V gene encodes CDR1 SQVTM and CDR2 ANQGSEA.

The chain recombines TRBV6-5 with TRBJ1-1; tentative D call: TRBD1 (5 bases). Germline V CDR1 and CDR2: MNHEY, SVGAGI. The CDR3 length is 14 residues. Trimming shortened V by 7 bases and J by 3 bases, and 15 bases separated the two germline ends. The DNA for the CDR3 is TGTGCCAGCACCAAATGGGGGGGGGACACTGAAGCTTTCTTT. It codes for CASTKWGGDTEAFF.

The chain uses TRBV7-2 and TRBJ1-5; maybe TRBD1 (6 bases). The germline V gene has CDR1 SGHTA and CDR2 FQGNSA. The V end was cut by 3 bases, the J end by 4 bases, with 10 bases between. The CDR3 totals 14 residues. CDR3 in DNA: TGTGCCAGCAGCTTCGGGGGGCGGAATCAGCCCCAGCATTTT. Translated: CASSFGGRNQPQHF.

The rearrangement links TRBV7-6 to TRBJ2-1, with TRBD2 identical over 13 bases. CDR1 is SGHVS and CDR2 is FNYEAQ in the germline V gene. Unmatched junction bases numbered 4, after V lost 5 bases and J lost 0 bases. The CDR3 has 17 amino acids. CDR3 region: CASSERTSGSSYNEQFF. As DNA, the CDR3 is TGTGCCAGCAGCGAGCGGACTAGCGGGAGCTCCTACAATGAGCAGTTCTTC. The whole variable domain, filled in from reference TRBV7-6 and TRBJ2-1, reads GAGVSQSPRYKVTKRGQDVALRCDPISGHVSLYWYRQALGQGPEFLTYFNYEAQQDKSGLPNDRFSAERPEGSISTLTIQRTEQRDSAMYRCASSERTSGSSYNEQFFGPGTRLTVL.

The rearrangement uses TRBV5-1 and TRBJ2-5, with 9 bases aligning to TRBD2. From germline, CDR1 is SGHRS and CDR2 YFSETQ. V lost 2 bases to trimming and J lost 3 bases; unmatched junction nucleotides: 8. The CDR3 is 16 residues long. The CDR3 spells CASSLAGGTTKETQYF. CDR3 coding DNA: TGCGCCAGCAGCTTAGCGGGGGGAACCACCAAAGAGACCCAGTACTTC. The full variable domain, completed using reference TRBV5-1 and TRBJ2-5, is KAGVTQTPRYLIKTRGQQVTLSCSPISGHRSVSWYQQTPGQGLQFLFEYFSETQRNKGNFPGRFSGRQFSNSRSEMNVSTLELGDSALYLCASSLAGGTTKETQYFGPGTRLLVL.

The rearrangement joins TRBV4-1 to TRBJ1-2; the match to TRBD1 covers 8 bases. The CDR3 runs to 15 residues. V lost 1 base and J lost 5; bases outside the gene matches: 6. Germline loops: CDR1 MGHRA, CDR2 YSYEKL. CDR3 bases: TGCGCCAGCAGCCAAGTCCACAGGGGGAATTATGGCTACACCTTC. It yields the protein CASSQVHRGNYGYTF.

The chain uses TRBV28 and TRBJ2-7, with D perhaps matching TRBD2 (6 bases). Germline V gene sequence: CDR1 MDHEN, CDR2 SYDVKM. V was trimmed by 4 bases and J by 2 bases, leaving 15 bases between them. This CDR3 is 15 amino acids long. DNA for the CDR3: TGTGCCAGCAGTTGGAGGAGGGGTTTCCCCTACGAGCAGTACTTC. It is translated as CASSWRRGFPYEQYF.

The chain employs TRBV19 and TRBJ2-7, with D possibly matching TRBD1 (5 bases). This CDR3 comprises 16 residues. The germline V gene has CDR1 LNHDA and CDR2 SQIVND (reference sequence). Trimming removed 7 bases at V and 0 bases at J, with 19 bases between. The CDR3 region is CASTPSWGRASYEQYF. The CDR3 nucleotides read TGTGCCAGTACCCCTTCGTGGGGCAGAGCCTCCTACGAGCAGTACTTC.

This chain connects TRBV18 to TRBJ1-2, with 7 bases matching TRBD1. The length of the CDR3 is 13 residues. Germline V gives CDR1 KGHSH, CDR2 LQKENI. Losses at the gene ends were 3 bases for V and 4 bases for J; bases not matched to a gene: 2. CDR3 nucleotides: TGTGCCAGCTCACCGCGGGACAGCTATGGCTACACCTTC. Translated, it gives CASSPRDSYGYTF.

This chain uses TRBV4-1 with TRBJ2-1; the D gene is possibly TRBD2 (6 bases). V was clipped by 4 bases and J by 3 bases, with 13 bases between them. The germline V gene has CDR1 MGHRA and CDR2 YSYEKL. The CDR3 is 15 amino acids. CDR3 region: CASSPWVGGYNEQFF. The CDR3 DNA sequence: TGCGCCAGCAGCCCATGGGTGGGAGGCTACAATGAGCAGTTCTTC.

The chain recombines TRBV5-4 with TRBJ1-2; D is unresolved. This CDR3 spans 17 amino acids. V gave up 1 base and J gave up 1 base, with 17 bases separating them. CDR1 is SGHNT and CDR2 is YYREEE in the germline V gene (reference sequence). The CDR3 coding sequence is TGTGCCAGCAGCTTGTTACAGCCCTTGTACTTTAACTATGGCTACACCTTC. This encodes CASSLLQPLYFNYGYTF.

V gene TRBV11-3 combines with J gene TRBJ2-3; the match to TRBD2 covers 11 bases. Germline CDR1 and CDR2: SGHNT and YENEEA. V lost 0 bases, J lost 2 bases, and 4 bases stayed unmatched. The CDR3 totals 17 residues. The CDR3 region is CASSLELAGVSTDTQYF. DNA for the CDR3: TGTGCCAGCAGCTTAGAACTAGCGGGAGTGTCCACAGATACGCAGTATTTT.

The chain recombines TRBV11-3 with TRBJ2-1; 11 bases agree with TRBD2. Germline CDR1 reads SGHNT; CDR2 reads YENEEA. V lost 1 base and J lost 6; bases outside the gene matches: 8. The CDR3 contains 17 residues. CDR3 DNA: TGTGCCAGCAGCTTAGTCCAACTAGCGGGAGTGGGCAATGAGCAGTTCTTC. It translates to CASSLVQLAGVGNEQFF.

This rearrangement joins TRBV19 to TRBJ1-2; 9 bases are shared with TRBD1. The J segment lost 0 bases and the V segment lost 7 bases, leaving 12 bases of the junction unmatched. CDR1 and CDR2 (germline): LNHDA, SQIVND (reference sequence). The CDR3 contains 17 residues. CDR3 coding DNA: TGTGCCAGTACCTCTTCGGGACAGGGCTCTTCTAACTATGGCTACACCTTC. Amino acid sequence: CASTSSGQGSSNYGYTF.

The rearrangement links TRBV5-8 to TRBJ1-5; tentatively, D is TRBD1 (5 bases). This CDR3 is built from 16 residues. V was trimmed by 4 bases and J by 5 bases, leaving 19 bases between them. Germline CDR1 SGHTS, CDR2 YDEGEE. This CDR3 reads CASSPTTNRLHQPQHF. DNA of the CDR3: TGTGCCAGCAGCCCTACTACAAACAGGCTACATCAGCCCCAGCATTTT.

V and J are TRBV4-3 and TRBJ1-2, with 9 bases that match TRBD1. The CDR3 contains 17 residues. The germline CDR1 and CDR2 sequences are LGHNA and YSLEER. With 0 bases clipped from V and 4 bases from J, the junction kept 9 bases outside the gene matches. This chain's CDR3 is CASSQDRGTGSAYGYTF. In DNA, the CDR3 is TGCGCCAGCAGCCAAGATAGGGGGACAGGGTCGGCCTATGGCTACACCTTC.

In this sample, this clone turned up once. The rearrangement uses TRBV5-4 and TRBJ2-3, with a possible D match to TRBD1 (5 bases). V was trimmed by 4 bases and J by 3 bases, leaving 18 bases between them. The CDR3 runs to 16 residues. Per the germline V gene, CDR1 is SGHNT and CDR2 is YYREEE (reference sequence). The chain's CDR3 is CASSHPGRERTDTQYF. The CDR3 DNA is TGTGCCAGCAGCCACCCGGGCAGGGAAAGAACAGATACGCAGTATTTT.

This clone was observed a handful of times. The chain has TRBV6-5 and TRBJ1-3; a possible D gene is TRBD1 (5 bases). V was trimmed by 6 bases and J by 0 bases, leaving 12 bases between them. Germline V gene lookup returns CDR1 MNHEY and CDR2 SVGAGI. The CDR3 extends over 15 amino acids. CDR3 residues: CASRQEYNSGNTIYF. The CDR3 bases are TGTGCCAGCAGACAGGAATATAACTCTGGAAACACCATATATTTT.

This clone was found once. Germline is not matched at one junction end, which may reflect a read error. The chain combines TRBV7-7 with TRBJ2-5; 11 bases match TRBD2. This CDR3 has 17 residues. The germline V gene encodes CDR1 SSHAT and CDR2 FNYEAQ (reference sequence). The DNA of the CDR3 is TGTGCTAGCAGCCCCATGACTAGCGGGAAGGGAGCGGAGACCCAGTACTTC. Translating it yields CASSPMTSGKGAETQYF.

The rearrangement joins TRBV30 to TRBJ1-2, with 8 bases aligning to TRBD1. The CDR3 totals 14 residues. Germline V gene lookup returns CDR1 GTSNPN and CDR2 SVGIG (reference sequence). V dropped 3 bases and J dropped 8; count of bases not matched to a gene: 11. The CDR3 DNA is TGTGCCTGGAGATCGGCGACAGGGGCAAGGGGCTACACCTTC. Its protein is CAWRSATGARGYTF.

A note on this clone: Additional DNA sequences in this sample encode the identical CDR3. The chain has TRBV30 and TRBJ2-2; D gene uncertain. In germline, CDR1 is GTSNPN, CDR2 SVGIG (reference sequence). The CDR3 is 12 amino acids. V dropped 2 bases and J dropped 4 bases, with 5 bases sitting between them. In nucleotides, the CDR3 is TGTGCCTGGAGTCGGTCCACCGGGGAGCTGTTTTTT. Its protein product is CAWSRSTGELFF.

The V and J genes are TRBV2 and TRBJ2-5, with a possible D match to TRBD2 (6 bases). The tail of the sequence fits TRBJ2-7 better, so the J call may be wrong. Germline V gene data show CDR1 as SNHLY and CDR2 as FYNNEI. CDR3 size: 12 residues. CDR3 loop: CASSERGYEQYF. CDR3 DNA: TGTGCCAGCAGTGAACGGGGGTACGAGCAGTACTTC.

The chain joins TRBV27 to TRBJ1-1; weak D call: TRBD1 (5 bases). The germline V gene encodes CDR1 MNHEY and CDR2 SMNVEV (reference sequence). The CDR3 has 14 amino acids. V was clipped by 3 bases and J by 3 bases, with 11 bases between them. CDR3 DNA: TGTGCCAGCAGTTTTCCGGGAGGGGACACTGAAGCTTTCTTT. This translates into CASSFPGGDTEAFF.